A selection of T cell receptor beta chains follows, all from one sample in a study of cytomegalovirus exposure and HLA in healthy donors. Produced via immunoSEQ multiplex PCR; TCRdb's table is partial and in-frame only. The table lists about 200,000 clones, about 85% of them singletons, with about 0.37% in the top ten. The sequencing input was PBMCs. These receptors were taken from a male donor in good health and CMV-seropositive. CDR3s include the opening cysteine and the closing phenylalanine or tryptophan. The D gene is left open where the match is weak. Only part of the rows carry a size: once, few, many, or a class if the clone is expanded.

DNA: TGTGCCAGTAGTATCTCTCCGCTGGGGGGTGGCGAGACCCAGTACTTC
CDR3: CASSISPLGGGETQYF
length: 16
V: TRBV19
J: TRBJ2-5
D: .
size: .

DNA: TGTGCCAGCAGGGGACAGAACACCGGGGAGCTGTTTTTT
CDR3: CASRGQNTGELFF
length: 13
V: TRBV14
J: TRBJ2-2
D: .
size: .

DNA: TGTGCCAGCAGCCCCCGGACTAGTACAGGAAATGAGCAGTTCTTC
CDR3: CASSPRTSTGNEQFF
length: 15
V: TRBV7-3
J: TRBJ2-1
D: TRBD2
size: .

DNA: TGTGCCAGCAGTGATATAGCCAGGGAGGATGGCTACACCTTC
CDR3: CASSDIAREDGYTF
length: 14
V: TRBV6-4
J: TRBJ1-2
D: .
size: few

DNA: TGTGCCAGCAGCCCCCGCGGACAGGGAAGAAACACCATATATTTT
CDR3: CASSPRGQGRNTIYF
length: 15
V: TRBV9
J: TRBJ1-3
D: TRBD1
size: few

DNA: TGTGCCAGCAGCCCCAGTAGCGGGAGTATGGAGCTGTTTTTT
CDR3: CASSPSSGSMELFF
length: 14
V: TRBV7-2
J: TRBJ2-2
D: TRBD2
size: .

DNA: TGTGCCAGCAGCTTAAGGGGGGGGCAGATAGATACGCAGTATTTT
CDR3: CASSLRGGQIDTQYF
length: 15
V: TRBV7-3
J: TRBJ2-3
D: .
size: .

DNA: TGTGCCAGCAGTTACCCAGGGGTTGCCAATGAGCAGTTCTTC
CDR3: CASSYPGVANEQFF
length: 14
V: TRBV6-5
J: TRBJ2-1
D: .
size: .

DNA: TGTGCCAGCAGTTTACCCTCGGACAGGCGGTATATCTCTGGAAACACCATATATTTT
CDR3: CASSLPSDRRYISGNTIYF
length: 19
V: TRBV28
J: TRBJ1-3
D: TRBD1
size: .

DNA: TGTGCCAGCAGCACGCACAACAGGGGGCCATGGGAAAAACTGTTTTTT
CDR3: CASSTHNRGPWEKLFF
length: 16
V: TRBV7-9
J: TRBJ1-4
D: TRBD1
size: .

DNA: TGCGCCAGCAACCGGGGACTAGCGGGGGGCGAGCAGTACTTC
CDR3: CASNRGLAGGEQYF
length: 14
V: TRBV10-2
J: TRBJ2-7
D: TRBD2
size: .

DNA: TGTGCCAGTAGCAGGACAGGGGGGAATAGCAATCAGCCCCAGCATTTT
CDR3: CASSRTGGNSNQPQHF
length: 16
V: TRBV19
J: TRBJ1-5
D: TRBD1
size: .

DNA: TGTGCCAGCAGAAATACTCCCGGGACAGGGGGCTCCTATAGCAATCAGCCCCAGCATTTT
CDR3: CASRNTPGTGGSYSNQPQHF
length: 20
V: TRBV28
J: TRBJ1-5
D: TRBD1
size: few

DNA: TGTGCCACAGAACATGACTCTGGGGCCAACGTCCTGACTTTC
CDR3: CATEHDSGANVLTF
length: 14
V: TRBV19
J: TRBJ2-6
D: .
size: .

DNA: TGTGCCTGGAGAATTGGGACAGCGAACACTGAAGCTTTCTTT
CDR3: CAWRIGTANTEAFF
length: 14
V: TRBV30
J: TRBJ1-1
D: TRBD1
size: .

DNA: TGTGCCAGCAGCTTGGTTAATAGCAATCAGCCCCAGCATTTT
CDR3: CASSLVNSNQPQHF
length: 14
V: TRBV5-5
J: TRBJ1-5
D: .
size: .

DNA: TGCGCCAGCAGCCTTCGTGCCCGCAGCGGGAGTTGGGGGGAGACCCAGTACTTC
CDR3: CASSLRARSGSWGETQYF
length: 18
V: TRBV4-1
J: TRBJ2-5
D: TRBD2
size: .

DNA: TGTGCCAGCAGTGACTCGGGCAGGGGGGTCGGCTACACCTTC
CDR3: CASSDSGRGVGYTF
length: 14
V: TRBV6-4
J: TRBJ1-2
D: TRBD1
size: .

DNA: TGTGCCAGCAGCATGCGGGAGTCCTCCTACAATGAGCAGTTCTTC
CDR3: CASSMRESSYNEQFF
length: 15
V: TRBV27
J: TRBJ2-1
D: TRBD2
size: few

DNA: TGTGCCGCCTCTGTACGCATAGGCAATCAGCCCCAGCATTTT
CDR3: CAASVRIGNQPQHF
length: 14
V: TRBV15
J: TRBJ1-5
D: .
size: .

DNA: TGTGCCAGCAGTGCAAACAGTGCCAATCAGCCCCAGCATTTT
CDR3: CASSANSANQPQHF
length: 14
V: TRBV2
J: TRBJ1-5
D: .
size: .

DNA: TGTGCCAGCTCACCCGGTAGCAATCAGCCCCAGCATTTT
CDR3: CASSPGSNQPQHF
length: 13
V: TRBV18
J: TRBJ1-5
D: .
size: .

DNA: TGTGCCAGCAGCAGGACTCATTCCTACGAGCAGTACTTC
CDR3: CASSRTHSYEQYF
length: 13
V: TRBV6-6
J: TRBJ2-7
D: .
size: .

DNA: TGTGCCAGCAGACCCGCCAATCGCGCAACTAATGAAAAACTGTTTTTT
CDR3: CASRPANRATNEKLFF
length: 16
V: TRBV5-4
J: TRBJ1-4
D: .
size: once

DNA: TGTGCCAGTAAGGGGGGGCTACTCGCGAACACCGGGGAGCTGTTTTTT
CDR3: CASKGGLLANTGELFF
length: 16
V: TRBV19
J: TRBJ2-2
D: .
size: .